This paragraph reports one T cell receptor beta chain. The target of this receptor is not known. No much larger clone exists at a distance of one base, and base qualities are not known. TCRbeta CDR3 regions were amplified from genomic DNA by means of the immunoSEQ Assay, a bias-controlled multiplex PCR. Regarding the original processing steps: Within the assay, amplification of reference gene primers was used to estimate how many nucleated cells each sample contained. To quantify the absolute abundance of each unique TCRbeta CDR3 rearrangement, sequence reads were collapsed and filtered. For each sample, productive Simpson clonality was calculated as the square root of Simpson's diversity index across productive rearrangements. Drawn from immuneACCESS, this table holds only the in-frame rearrangements with V and J called that TCRdb kept. Clones are partly lost; checked studies trace under half to an unresolved V gene and leave the rest unexplained. V, J and clone size reflect that table, while D and trimming were determined from the DNA. For this sample the table gives tens of thousands of clones, of which more than 75% were detected only once. About 8.6% of the sample goes to the ten largest clones.

The data were obtained in a study of blood T cell repertoires in COVID-19 (dated by TCRdb to the early 2020s). Looking at the study overall: Samples covering the acute and convalescent phases of COVID-19 were provided by collaborators in the United States, Italy and Spain. Samples were obtained from the ongoing ImmuneRACE study (first 160 participants) and from 1,254 subjects provided by 6 global collaborators. The material from the prospective study consisted of cDNA or gDNA derived from T cells, B-cell-depleted T cells, or PBMCs. The repertoires were released in a freely available public database meant as a resource for research on the immune response to SARS-CoV-2. Where available, HLA class I and class II types were taken from metadata supplied by the sample provider and were not determined by assay-based typing. A de-identified subject ID, COVID-19 status, age in years and sex were almost always included in the sample metadata. The dataset comprised deeply sampled blood TCRbeta repertoires from subjects exposed to, actively infected with, or recovered from COVID-19. Results the study describes overall, beyond this receptor: The amount of clinical and demographic metadata varied by source and participant and was provided uncurated.

V gives up 0 bases and J gives up 5 bases, and the segment between their germline ends measures 11 bases. From its cysteine to its phenylalanine, the CDR3 spans 14 amino acids. The only DNA kept is the CDR3, 42 bases in frame from the first base. CDR1 and CDR2, looked up from the germline V gene, are SGDLS and YYNGEE. Each collaborating institution followed its own protocols to collect whole blood in K2EDTA tubes. For TCRbeta analysis, collaborator samples were shipped as frozen whole blood, as isolated PBMCs, or as DNA extracted from either sample type. This clonotype was sampled from a human donor in a cohort sampled during active COVID-19. The chain joins TRBV9 to TRBJ1-1, with an unclear D gene assignment. Sequences were obtained from peripheral blood. The CDR3 in this case is CASSVVGISTEAFF. The DNA sequence reads TGTGCCAGCAGCGTAGTGGGCATATCAACTGAAGCTTTCTTT.